What follows are 6 T cell receptor beta chains derived from one specimen sequenced in a study of siplizumab effects on memory and regulatory T cells. Assay used: immunoSEQ multiplex PCR; TCRdb lists only in-frame clones, some missing. The sample carries 50,000 or so clones, under 98% recorded once. What was sequenced was naive CD4+ T cells sorted from blood. The receptors shown here come from a human donor in good health.

The chain joins TRBV2 to TRBJ2-1; 9 bases align to TRBD2. With V trimmed by 6 bases and J by 10 bases, 10 bases remained unmatched. The germline V gene encodes CDR1 SNHLY and CDR2 FYNNEI. The CDR3 is 14 amino acids. The CDR3 here is CASRGLAGTGEQFF. In DNA, the CDR3 is TGTGCCAGCAGGGGGCTAGCGGGAACTGGGGAGCAGTTCTTC.

V is TRBV6-1 and J is TRBJ1-1; D gene ambiguous. With 6 bases removed from V and 1 base from J, the gap between germline ends came to 9 bases. The CDR3 totals 13 residues. CDR1 and CDR2 (germline): MNHNS, SASEGT. The CDR3 region has the DNA TGTGCCAGCAGCCGGACCGGGAACACTGAAGCTTTCTTT. Translated, it gives CASSRTGNTEAFF.

The chain carries TRBV30 and TRBJ1-2, with 11 bases aligning to TRBD1. Germline trimming cut 3 bases from V and 5 bases from J; bases unmatched to any gene: 2. The CDR3 covers 13 residues. Germline-derived CDR1 and CDR2 are GTSNPN and SVGIG (reference sequence). This chain's CDR3 is CAWRGTGGYGYTF. CDR3 in DNA: TGTGCCTGGAGAGGGACAGGGGGTTATGGCTACACCTTC.

The chain combines TRBV11-3 with TRBJ2-1; TRBD2 agrees at 9 bases. CDR3 length: 17 residues. Losses at the gene ends were 1 base for V and 5 bases for J; bases not matched to a gene: 9. Germline CDR1 SGHNT, CDR2 YENEEA. The chain's CDR3 is CASSLASGGRANNEQFF. CDR3 nucleotides: TGTGCCAGCAGCTTAGCGAGCGGCGGGAGGGCCAACAATGAGCAGTTCTTC.

J is TRBJ2-3 and V is TRBV11-3, with no clear D. Trimming pared 0 bases from V and 5 bases from J, leaving 12 bases between. The CDR3 runs to 15 residues. CDR1 and CDR2 (germline): SGHNT, YENEEA. The CDR3 nucleotides read TGTGCCAGCAGCTTAGAGGGCCGACCAGGAGATACGCAGTATTTT. Translated, it gives CASSLEGRPGDTQYF.

This chain joins TRBV9 and TRBJ2-7, with D tentatively TRBD1 or TRBD2 (5 bases each). The CDR3 covers 16 residues. The germline V gene has CDR1 SGDLS and CDR2 YYNGEE. V shed 4 bases and J shed 2 bases, with 19 bases lying between them. The CDR3 DNA reads TGTGCCAGCAGCTCCCGCACCGGGACCCGGACCTACGAGCAGTACTTC. It codes for CASSSRTGTRTYEQYF. Complete variable domain (other parts from reference TRBV9 and TRBJ2-7): DSGVTQTPKHLITATGQRVTLRCSPRSGDLSVYWYQQSLDQGLQFLIQYYNGEERAKGNILERFSAQQFPDLHSELNLSSLELGDSALYFCASSSRTGTRTYEQYFGPGTRLTVT.